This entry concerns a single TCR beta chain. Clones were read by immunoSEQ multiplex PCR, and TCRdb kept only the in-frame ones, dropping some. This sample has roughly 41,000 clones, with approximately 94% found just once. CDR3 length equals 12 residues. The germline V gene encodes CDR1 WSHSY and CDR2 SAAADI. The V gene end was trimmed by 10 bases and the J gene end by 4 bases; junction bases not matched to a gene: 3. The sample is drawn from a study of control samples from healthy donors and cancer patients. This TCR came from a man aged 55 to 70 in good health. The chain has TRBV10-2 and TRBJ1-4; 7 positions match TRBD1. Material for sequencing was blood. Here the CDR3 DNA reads TGCGCCATCAGGGGGAGTAATGAAAAACTGTTTTTT. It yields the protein CAIRGSNEKLFF.